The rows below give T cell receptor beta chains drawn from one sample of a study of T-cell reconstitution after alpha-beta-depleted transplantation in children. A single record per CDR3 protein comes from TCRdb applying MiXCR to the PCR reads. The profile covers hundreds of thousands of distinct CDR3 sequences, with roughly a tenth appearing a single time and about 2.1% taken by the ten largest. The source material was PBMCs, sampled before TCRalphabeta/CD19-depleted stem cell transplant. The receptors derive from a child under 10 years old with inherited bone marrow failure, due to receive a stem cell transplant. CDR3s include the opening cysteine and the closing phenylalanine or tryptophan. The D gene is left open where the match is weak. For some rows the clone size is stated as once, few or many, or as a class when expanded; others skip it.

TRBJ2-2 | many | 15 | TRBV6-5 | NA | CASSYWGMNTGELFF | TGTGCCAGCAGTTACTGGGGGATGAACACCGGGGAGCTGTTTTTT
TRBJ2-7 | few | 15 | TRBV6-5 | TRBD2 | CASSYGLAEVWVQYF | TGTGCCAGCAGTTACGGACTAGCGGAGGTTTGGGTGCAGTACTTC
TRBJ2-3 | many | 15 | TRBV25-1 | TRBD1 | CASSAAGTGGDTQYF | TGTGCCAGCAGTGCAGCCGGGACAGGGGGAGATACGCAGTATTTT
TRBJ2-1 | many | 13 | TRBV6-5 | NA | CASTLDSPNEQFF | TGTGCCAGCACTTTGGACAGCCCCAATGAGCAGTTCTTC
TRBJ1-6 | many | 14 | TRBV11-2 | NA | CASSSLSVGSPLHF | TGTGCCAGCAGCTCTCTATCCGTAGGGTCACCCCTCCACTTT
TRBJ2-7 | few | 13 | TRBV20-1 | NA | CSASLGPGKEQYF | TGCAGTGCTAGTCTCGGCCCGGGTAAGGAGCAGTACTTC
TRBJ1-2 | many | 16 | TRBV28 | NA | CASSSLDRKRIYGYTF | TGTGCCAGCAGTTCCCTAGACCGGAAAAGGATCTATGGCTACACCTTC
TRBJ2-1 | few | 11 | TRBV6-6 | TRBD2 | CASSGLVLQFF | TGTGCCAGCAGCGGACTAGTGCTACAGTTCTTC
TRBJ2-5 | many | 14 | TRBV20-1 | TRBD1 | CSARRDRVFQTQYF | TGCAGTGCTAGAAGGGACAGGGTATTTCAGACCCAGTACTTC
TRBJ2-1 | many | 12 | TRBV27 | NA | CASSSTLNEQFF | TGTGCCAGCAGTTCGACTCTAAACGAGCAGTTCTTC
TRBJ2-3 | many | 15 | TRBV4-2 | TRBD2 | CASSGTSGRADTQYF | TGTGCCAGCAGCGGGACTAGCGGGAGGGCAGATACGCAGTATTTT
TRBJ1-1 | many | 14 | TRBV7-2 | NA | CASSKTGRNTEAFF | TGTGCCAGCAGCAAAACCGGGCGGAACACTGAAGCTTTCTTT
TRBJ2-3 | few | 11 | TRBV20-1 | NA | CSATLSDTQYF | TGCAGTGCCACCCTGTCCGATACGCAGTATTTT
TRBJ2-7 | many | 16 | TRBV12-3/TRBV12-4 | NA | CASSLRSVFRGYEQYF | TGTGCCAGCAGTTTAAGGTCCGTGTTCAGGGGATACGAGCAGTACTTC
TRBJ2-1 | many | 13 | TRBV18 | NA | CASSPGGYNEQFF | TGTGCCAGCAGTCCTGGAGGGTACAATGAGCAGTTCTTC
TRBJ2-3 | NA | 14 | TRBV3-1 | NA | CASSRNPGWNTQYF | TGTGCCAGCAGCCGTAATCCGGGATGGAATACGCAGTATTTT
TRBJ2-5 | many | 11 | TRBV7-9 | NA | CASSFVETQYF | TGTGCCAGCAGCTTTGTGGAGACCCAGTACTTC
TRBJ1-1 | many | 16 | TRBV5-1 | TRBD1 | CASSLGTGGGGTEAFF | TGCGCCAGCAGCTTGGGGACAGGGGGCGGAGGCACTGAAGCTTTCTTT
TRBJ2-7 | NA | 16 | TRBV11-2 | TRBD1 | CASSLWGQGATYEQYF | TGTGCCAGCAGCTTATGGGGACAGGGGGCTACCTACGAGCAGTACTTC
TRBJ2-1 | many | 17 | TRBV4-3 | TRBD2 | CASSQDTGLAEYNEQFF | TGCGCCAGCAGCCAAGATACAGGACTAGCGGAGTACAATGAGCAGTTCTTC
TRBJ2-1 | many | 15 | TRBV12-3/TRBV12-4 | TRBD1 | CASSHSGQALNEQFF | TGTGCCAGCAGCCATTCGGGACAGGCCCTCAATGAGCAGTTCTTC
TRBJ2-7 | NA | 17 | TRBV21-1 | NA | CASSKAGTSGMPYEQYF | TGTGCCAGCAGCAAAGCCGGGACTAGCGGGATGCCCTACGAGCAGTACTTC